This T cell receptor (beta chain) was identified in a study of T cell clones after liver transplantation. Background on the study: Draws occurred before transplant, before withdrawal, and after complete or failed withdrawal.

Many counts were recorded for this clone. What it recognizes is unknown. Study outcomes and limitations: Compared with third party-reactive sequences, donor-reactive ones declined more, independent of withdrawal success.

Trimming took 5 bases from V and 0 from J, leaving 7 bases between them. The CDR3 spans 13 residues. Germline CDR1 is MNHNS and CDR2 is SASEGT. TCRdb's copy holds only in-frame clones and misses some; the assay was immunoSEQ multiplex PCR. This table has around 110,000 clones, 75% to 95% appearing once. V usage is TRBV6-1 and J usage is TRBJ1-1; D call uncertain. The TCR originated in a human patient who received a liver transplant. T cells may partly derive from the graft donor. The sequences come from CD4+ T cells from blood, collected 12 months after liver transplant. In DNA, the CDR3 is TGTGCCAGCAGTACAGTCTTGAACACTGAAGCTTTCTTT. Residues: CASSTVLNTEAFF.